The present T cell receptor beta chain was sequenced within a study of T cells after yellow fever vaccination. TCRdb re-analysed the 5' RACE reads in MiXCR, keeping a single row per CDR3 protein. The table has 95,000 to 150,000 distinct CDR3 sequences, nearly 7.5% seen once. With 0 bases removed from V and 4 bases from J, the gap between germline ends came to 15 bases. Germline V gives CDR1 SGDLS, CDR2 YYNGEE. CDR3 length equals 16 residues. This clonotype has ten or more counts. Sample: CD4+ T cells sorted from PBMCs, taken 10 to 11 days after the first yellow fever vaccination. The source is a man aged 18 to 30 who received the YFV17D yellow fever vaccine. The chain carries TRBV9 and TRBJ2-3; D uncertain. The CDR3 is CASSVGGGPSSDTQYF. CDR3 DNA: TGTGCCAGCAGCGTAGGAGGTGGTCCAAGCTCAGATACGCAGTATTTT.